The 12 T cell receptor beta chains below were found in one sample sequenced in a study of T cell responses to AZD1222 COVID-19 vaccine. Clones were sequenced by immunoSEQ multiplex PCR, and TCRdb holds only the in-frame ones, with some missing. The sample records tens of thousands of clones, around nine tenths being singletons. Here the sequenced sample was peripheral blood, taken 28 days after the second AZD1222 dose. Every receptor here comes from an adult who received the AZD1222 COVID-19 vaccine.

The chain joins TRBV5-4 to TRBJ2-7; 7 bases map to TRBD2. The CDR3 extends over 12 amino acids. CDR1 and CDR2 from the germline V gene are SGHNT and YYREEE (reference sequence). Trimming cost V 5 bases and J 12 bases; bases outside gene matches: 11. The CDR3 coding sequence is TGTGCCAGCAGAACGGAGGGAGGGACTCCGTACTTC. Amino acid sequence: CASRTEGGTPYF. The entire variable domain, with the rest obtained from reference TRBV5-4 and TRBJ2-7, is as follows: ETGVTQSPTHLIKTRGQQVTLRCSSQSGHNTVSWYQQALGQGPQFIFQYYREEENGRGNFPPRFSGLQFPNYSSELNVNALELDDSALYLCASRTEGGTPYFGPGTRLTVT.

The chain combines TRBV5-1 with TRBJ2-2; D is perhaps TRBD1 or TRBD2 (5 bases each). The CDR3 length is 16 residues. Trimming left V 0 bases short and J 4 bases short, with 13 bases between. Germline CDR1 SGHRS, CDR2 YFSETQ. This CDR3 reads CASSLGGRPSTGELFF. The CDR3 bases are TGCGCCAGCAGCTTGGGGGGACGGCCCAGCACCGGGGAGCTGTTTTTT.

This clone was picked up one time. The CDR3 region is CASSPRTGVGYGYTF. Here the CDR3 DNA reads TGTGCCAGCAGCCCACGGACAGGGGTGGGCTATGGCTACACCTTC. The chain has TRBV11-2 and TRBJ1-2; 9 bases agree with TRBD1. Germline V CDR1 and CDR2: SGHAT, FQNNGV. After removal of 5 bases from V and 4 bases from J, the junction contained 8 bases not matched to a gene. The CDR3 is 15 residues long. Filled out from reference TRBV11-2 and TRBJ1-2, the complete variable domain reads EAGVAQSPRYKIIEKRQSVAFWCNPISGHATLYWYQQILGQGPKLLIQFQNNGVVDDSQLPKDRFSAERLKGVDSTLKIQPAKLEDSAVYLCASSPRTGVGYGYTFGSGTRLTVV.

This chain connects TRBV5-1 to TRBJ2-2; 7 bases fit TRBD1. The CDR3 is 15 residues long. V trimming: 3 bases; J trimming: 3 bases; junction bases outside the gene matches: 5. In germline, CDR1 is SGHRS, CDR2 YFSETQ. CDR3: CASSWRQGDTGELFF. CDR3 nucleotides: TGCGCCAGCAGCTGGAGACAGGGCGACACCGGGGAGCTGTTTTTT.

The chain recombines TRBV27 with TRBJ2-3; D ambiguous. CDR1 is MNHEY and CDR2 is SMNVEV in the germline V gene (reference sequence). The CDR3 covers 12 residues. The V end lost 2 bases, the J end lost 9 bases, and 9 bases lay between the germline ends. DNA of the CDR3: TGTGCCAGCAGTTTAGACCTATCGACGCAGTATTTT. This sequence encodes CASSLDLSTQYF.

This chain links TRBV7-9 with TRBJ2-3, with 8 bases fitting TRBD2. V shed 4 bases and J 4 bases; nucleotides not matched to a gene: 4. This CDR3 spans 14 amino acids. Germline values: CDR1 SEHNR, CDR2 FQNEAQ (reference sequence). DNA of the CDR3: TGTGCCAGCAGCTATACCGGGGGGGCAGATACGCAGTATTTT. As protein: CASSYTGGADTQYF.

The V gene is TRBV18, the J gene TRBJ1-1; D gene unclear. The germline V gene has CDR1 KGHSH and CDR2 LQKENI. The V and J ends lost 0 bases and 1 base respectively, with 15 bases between them. CDR3 length: 17 amino acids. The CDR3 spells CASSPPGFEGRNTEAFF. CDR3 bases: TGTGCCAGCTCACCACCGGGTTTCGAAGGGCGGAACACTGAAGCTTTCTTT.

This clone was seen once. The chain couples TRBV9 to TRBJ2-5, with D maybe TRBD1 (5 bases). Trimming took 6 bases from V and 5 from J, leaving 17 bases between them. The CDR3 consists of 14 residues. Germline V CDR1 and CDR2: SGDLS, YYNGEE. CDR3: CASNEIGAGETQYF. In DNA, the CDR3 is TGTGCCAGCAACGAAATAGGGGCTGGGGAGACCCAGTACTTC.

This chain uses TRBV10-1 with TRBJ2-1, with TRBD2 identical over 7 bases. Germline V gene lookup returns CDR1 WNHNN and CDR2 SYGVQD (reference sequence). This CDR3 is 18 amino acids long. The J segment lost 0 bases and the V segment lost 3 bases, leaving 11 bases of the junction unmatched. DNA of the CDR3: TGCGCCAGCAGTGATCGGCTAGCGGCGGGAAGCTCCTACAATGAGCAGTTCTTC. Protein sequence: CASSDRLAAGSSYNEQFF.

The V call is TRBV6-1, the J call TRBJ1-5; no clear D. This CDR3 contains 15 residues. Germline V gene data show CDR1 as MNHNS and CDR2 as SASEGT. The V and J ends lost 3 bases and 6 bases respectively, with 15 bases between them. The DNA for the CDR3 is TGTGCCAGCAGTGAGAATTACAGTCGGTCTCAGCCCCAGCATTTT. Protein: CASSENYSRSQPQHF.

The chain carries TRBV13 and TRBJ2-5; TRBD1 matches at 9 bases. This CDR3 spans 13 amino acids. Trimming cost V 6 bases and J 4 bases; bases outside gene matches: 3. Per germline, CDR1 PRHDT and CDR2 FYEKMQ (reference sequence). CDR3 region: CASSLTGGETQYF. The CDR3 coding sequence is TGTGCCAGCAGTCTGACAGGGGGAGAGACCCAGTACTTC.

The J gene is TRBJ2-3, the V gene TRBV4-3, with D uncertain. Germline V gives CDR1 LGHNA, CDR2 YSLEER. V gave up 0 bases and J gave up 0 bases, with 4 bases separating them. The length of the CDR3 is 14 residues. This CDR3 reads CASSQDPSTDTQYF. The CDR3 DNA reads TGCGCCAGCAGCCAAGATCCGAGCACAGATACGCAGTATTTT.